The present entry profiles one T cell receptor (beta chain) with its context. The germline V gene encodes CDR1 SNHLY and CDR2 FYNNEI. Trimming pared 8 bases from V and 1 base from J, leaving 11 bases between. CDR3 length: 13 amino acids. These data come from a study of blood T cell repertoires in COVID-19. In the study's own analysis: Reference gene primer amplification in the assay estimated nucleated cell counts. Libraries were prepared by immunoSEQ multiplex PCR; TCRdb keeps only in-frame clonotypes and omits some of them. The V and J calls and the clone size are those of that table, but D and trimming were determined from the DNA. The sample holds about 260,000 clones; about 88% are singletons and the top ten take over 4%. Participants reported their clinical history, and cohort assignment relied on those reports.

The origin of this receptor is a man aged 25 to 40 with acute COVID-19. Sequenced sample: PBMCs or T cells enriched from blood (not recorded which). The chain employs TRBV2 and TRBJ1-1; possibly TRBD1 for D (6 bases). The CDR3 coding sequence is TGTGCCAGCCACAGGGATACGAACACTGAAGCTTTCTTT. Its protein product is CASHRDTNTEAFF.